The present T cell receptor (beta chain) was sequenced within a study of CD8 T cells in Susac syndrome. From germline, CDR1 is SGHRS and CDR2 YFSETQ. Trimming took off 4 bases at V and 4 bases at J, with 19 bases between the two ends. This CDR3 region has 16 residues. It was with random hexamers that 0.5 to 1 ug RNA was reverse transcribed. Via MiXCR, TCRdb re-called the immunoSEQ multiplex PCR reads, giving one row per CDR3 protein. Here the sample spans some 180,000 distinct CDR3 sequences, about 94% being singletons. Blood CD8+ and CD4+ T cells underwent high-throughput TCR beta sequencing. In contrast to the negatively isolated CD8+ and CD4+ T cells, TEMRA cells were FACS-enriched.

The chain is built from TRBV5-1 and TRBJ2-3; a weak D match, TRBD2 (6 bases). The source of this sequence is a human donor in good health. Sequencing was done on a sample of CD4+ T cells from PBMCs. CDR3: CASSPVGDSSADTQYF. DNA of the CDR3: TGCGCCAGCAGCCCCGTTGGGGACTCCTCTGCAGATACGCAGTATTTT.